This is a list of T cell receptor beta chains from one sample in a study of blood T cell repertoires in COVID-19. Sequencing used immunoSEQ multiplex PCR; TCRdb keeps in-frame clones, though not all of them. The data contain 95,000 to 150,000 clones, about 79% of them singletons. The specimen was peripheral blood. These receptors originate from an older man with acute or convalescent COVID-19. Each CDR3 is given with its conserved first and last residue. D genes are given only for firm matches. Part of the rows lack a size; the others show once, few, many or a class for expanded clones.

clone_size	v_call	j_call	d_call	cdr3_aa	cdr3_nt
once	TRBV18	TRBJ2-1	TRBD2	CASSPPTWGGRNEQFF	TGTGCCAGCTCACCACCGACGTGGGGGGGTCGAAATGAGCAGTTCTTC
-	TRBV7-3	TRBJ1-6	-	CASSESQGGNSPLHF	TGTGCCAGCAGCGAGAGTCAGGGAGGTAATTCACCCCTCCACTTT
-	TRBV3-1/TRBV3-2	TRBJ1-1	-	CASSHAVSPSNTEAFF	TGTGCCAGCAGCCACGCAGTTTCGCCCAGTAACACTGAAGCTTTCTTT
-	TRBV5-1	TRBJ1-3	TRBD1	CASSSGGTSGNTIYF	TGCGCCAGCAGTTCAGGGGGCACCTCTGGAAACACCATATATTTT
-	TRBV12-3/TRBV12-4	TRBJ1-5	-	CASSLFLNQPQHF	TGTGCCAGCAGTTTATTCCTGAATCAGCCCCAGCATTTT
few	TRBV19	TRBJ1-2	TRBD1	CASSRQGASNYGYTF	TGTGCCAGTAGTAGACAGGGGGCTTCTAACTATGGCTACACCTTC
-	TRBV7-3	TRBJ2-3	TRBD1	CASSRDRVADTQYF	TGTGCCAGCAGCCGGGACAGGGTCGCAGATACGCAGTATTTT
-	TRBV6-5	TRBJ1-2	-	CASSNRAYGYTF	TGTGCCAGCAGCAACAGGGCGTATGGCTACACCTTC
-	TRBV6-5	TRBJ1-1	-	CASSYSEGTYEAFF	TGTGCCAGCAGTTACTCGGAGGGGACCTATGAAGCTTTCTTT
-	TRBV21-1	TRBJ1-2	-	CASSNPGDYGYTF	TGTGCCAGCAGCAATCCAGGGGACTATGGCTACACCTTC
-	TRBV7-9	TRBJ2-7	-	CASSFNSYEQYF	TGTGCCAGCAGCTTCAATTCCTACGAGCAGTACTTC
-	TRBV24-1	TRBJ2-5	-	CATSGTVETQYF	TGTGCCACCAGTGGGACAGTAGAGACCCAGTACTTC
-	TRBV12-3/TRBV12-4	TRBJ2-2	-	CASNDYTGELFF	TGTGCCAGCAACGACTACACCGGGGAGCTGTTTTTT
-	TRBV19	TRBJ1-5	TRBD1	CASRRQGAKSNQPQHF	TGTGCCAGTAGACGCCAGGGGGCCAAAAGTAATCAGCCCCAGCATTTT
-	TRBV5-1	TRBJ1-1	-	CASSLAGSTSHTEAFF	TGCGCCAGCAGCTTGGCGGGGAGTACGTCACACACTGAAGCTTTCTTT
-	TRBV9	TRBJ2-7	TRBD2	CASSVGIAGGSLPGEQYF	TGTGCCAGCAGCGTAGGAATAGCGGGGGGCTCCCTTCCGGGCGAGCAGTACTTC
-	TRBV18	TRBJ2-3	-	CASSPILNGGQMWDTQYF	TGTGCCAGCTCACCCATCCTTAACGGGGGACAGATGTGGGATACGCAGTATTTT
many	TRBV10-3	TRBJ1-5	-	CAISEDRDQPQHF	TGTGCCATCAGTGAGGACAGAGATCAGCCCCAGCATTTT
-	TRBV30	TRBJ1-4	-	CAWRRKEANEKLFF	TGTGCCTGGAGACGAAAGGAGGCTAATGAAAAACTGTTTTTT
once	TRBV7-2	TRBJ2-3	TRBD2	CASRYGGGSPKYF	TGTGCCAGCAGATATGGCGGGGGGTCCCCTAAGTATTTT
once	TRBV3-1/TRBV3-2	TRBJ2-3	TRBD1	CASSQTRQGGLYF	TGTGCCAGCAGCCAAACCCGACAGGGTGGTCTGTATTTT
-	TRBV5-6	TRBJ2-5	-	CASSKTGGGETQYF	TGTGCCAGCAGCAAAACAGGGGGGGGAGAGACCCAGTACTTC
-	TRBV5-1	TRBJ2-1	TRBD2	CASRILAGGWNEQFF	TGCGCCAGCAGAATTCTAGCGGGGGGATGGAATGAGCAGTTCTTC
once	TRBV14	TRBJ1-6	TRBD1	CASSPRTGGLSALHF	TGTGCCAGCAGCCCTCGGACAGGGGGTTTGTCGGCCCTCCACTTT
-	TRBV5-1	TRBJ2-2	-	CASRPTGNTGELFF	TGCGCCAGCAGACCGACAGGGAACACCGGGGAGCTGTTTTTT
-	TRBV6-5	TRBJ2-2	TRBD1	CASSPGQKNTGELFF	TGTGCCAGCAGCCCGGGACAGAAGAACACCGGGGAGCTGTTTTTT
-	TRBV7-9	TRBJ1-4	-	CASSLPQGYEKLFF	TGTGCCAGCAGCTTACCACAGGGATATGAAAAACTGTTTTTT
-	TRBV6-2/TRBV6-3	TRBJ2-3	-	CASSYSLSAGTTDTQYF	TGTGCCAGCAGTTACTCGTTGTCGGCGGGGACTACAGATACGCAGTATTTT
-	TRBV21-1	TRBJ2-7	-	CASSKLIRDREYEQYF	TGTGCCAGCAGCAAACTAATCCGAGACAGGGAATACGAGCAGTACTTC
-	TRBV7-2	TRBJ1-2	-	CASSLQVNYGYTF	TGTGCCAGCAGCTTACAGGTTAACTATGGCTACACCTTC
-	TRBV29-1	TRBJ2-7	TRBD2	CSAIPGAGGGEQYF	TGCAGCGCAATTCCAGGAGCGGGGGGGGGCGAGCAGTACTTC
-	TRBV5-1	TRBJ1-1	-	CASSLFAGGTEAFF	TGCGCCAGCAGCTTGTTTGCGGGAGGGACTGAAGCTTTCTTT
-	TRBV4-1	TRBJ2-1	TRBD2	CASSQGTSGGRNEQFF	TGCGCCAGCAGCCAGGGGACTAGCGGGGGGAGGAATGAGCAGTTCTTC
-	TRBV6-2/TRBV6-3	TRBJ1-5	TRBD1	CASSYGTAYSNQPQHF	TGTGCCAGCAGTTACGGGACAGCGTATAGCAATCAGCCCCAGCATTTT
-	TRBV6-5	TRBJ2-7	-	CASASLEHYEQYF	TGTGCCAGCGCAAGCCTAGAACACTACGAGCAGTACTTC
-	TRBV18	TRBJ1-1	-	CASSPPGTGRTEAFF	TGTGCCAGCTCACCACCGGGGACCGGGAGGACTGAAGCTTTCTTT
-	TRBV9	TRBJ2-2	-	CASSVEGRMVGELFF	TGTGCCAGCAGCGTGGAGGGTCGGATGGTCGGGGAGCTGTTTTTT
-	TRBV5-1	TRBJ1-4	TRBD1	CASSFTTGKSNEKLFF	TGCGCCAGCAGCTTTACGACAGGGAAATCTAATGAAAAACTGTTTTTT
-	TRBV9	TRBJ2-5	-	CASSDRDLAETQYF	TGTGCCAGCAGCGACCGGGACTTGGCAGAGACCCAGTACTTC
-	TRBV4-1	TRBJ2-5	TRBD2	CASSQTTSGGAGRETQYF	TGCGCCAGCAGCCAAACAACTAGCGGGGGGGCCGGGAGAGAGACCCAGTACTTC
-	TRBV7-2	TRBJ1-5	TRBD1	CASSWKTGGNQPQHF	TGTGCCAGCAGCTGGAAGACAGGGGGCAATCAGCCCCAGCATTTT